A single sample gave rise to the 30 T cell receptor beta chains below, sequenced in a study of blood T cells in healthy people across ages. A sample-barcoded 5' primer and a J-beta primer mix were used in a second PCR of roughly 7 to 11 cycles. TCRdb redid the calling of the 5' RACE reads with MiXCR, one entry per CDR3 protein. This table has under 700,000 distinct CDR3 sequences, approximately 25% appearing once. These data were also filed under a second study, of T cells of mothers and their children.

The material sequenced was blood. The receptors were gathered from a boy aged 5-17 years in good health.

This chain joins TRBV29-1 and TRBJ1-4; no reliable D call. The CDR3 is 11 amino acids. Germline V gene lookup returns CDR1 SQVTM and CDR2 ANQGSEA. Trimming stripped 6 bases from V and 8 bases from J, with 10 bases between. The CDR3 sequence is CSVELLEKLFF. The CDR3 DNA follows: TGCAGCGTGGAACTTTTAGAAAAACTGTTTTTT.

V is TRBV6-2 or TRBV6-3 and J is TRBJ2-1, with TRBD1 matching over 7 bases. This CDR3 comprises 16 residues. V lost 1 base and J lost 4; bases outside the gene matches: 7. Germline CDR1 is MNHEY and CDR2 is SVGEGT. The CDR3 DNA sequence: TGTGCCAGCAGTTACTATGGGACAGCCTTTTACAATGAGCAGTTCTTC. Protein: CASSYYGTAFYNEQFF.

The CDR3 sequence is CASFPRQGRRGYTF. In nucleotides, the CDR3 is TGTGCCAGCTTCCCACGACAGGGTCGTCGCGGCTACACCTTC. The chain links TRBV6-5 to TRBJ1-2; 7 nucleotides agree with TRBD1. The CDR3 is made up of 14 amino acids. CDR1 is MNHEY and CDR2 is SVGAGI in the germline V gene. V was clipped by 8 bases and J by 8 bases; unmatched bases: 14.

With respect to this clonotype: Sequence at one end of the junction differs from germline and may be a read error. The chain carries TRBV18 and TRBJ2-5; D ambiguous. Germline-derived CDR1 and CDR2 are KGHSH and LQKENI. CDR3 length equals 14 residues. DNA for the CDR3: TGTGCCAGTTCACCTGGAACCTCAAGAGAGACCCAGTACTTC. Its translation: CASSPGTSRETQYF.

In its sample, this clonotype was seen a few times. This chain joins TRBV9 and TRBJ2-1, with unresolved D. The CDR3 sequence is 12 residues long. V was cut by 0 bases and J by 10 bases, with 8 bases left in between. The germline CDR1 and CDR2 sequences are SGDLS and YYNGEE. CDR3 DNA sequence: TGTGCCAGCAGCGTAGATAAGGGAGAGCAGTTCTTC. This gives the protein CASSVDKGEQFF. Full variable domain (missing parts from reference TRBV9 and TRBJ2-1): DSGVTQTPKHLITATGQRVTLRCSPRSGDLSVYWYQQSLDQGLQFLIQYYNGEERAKGNILERFSAQQFPDLHSELNLSSLELGDSALYFCASSVDKGEQFFGPGTRLTVL.

The J gene is TRBJ2-5, the V gene TRBV7-2; perhaps D is TRBD1 or TRBD2 (6 bases each). The CDR3 covers 17 residues. Trimming removed 1 base at V and 0 bases at J, with 15 bases between. Germline CDR1 reads SGHTA; CDR2 reads FQGNSA. The CDR3 sequence: CASSLGGVGAYQETQYF. The CDR3 region has the DNA TGTGCCAGCAGCTTAGGGGGGGTGGGGGCGTACCAAGAGACCCAGTACTTC.

This clonotype was observed a few times. This chain joins TRBV7-9 and TRBJ1-1; D remains unclear. Between the trimmed V and J ends, which lost 2 bases and 3 bases, there was a span of 7 bases. Per the germline V gene, CDR1 is SEHNR and CDR2 is FQNEAQ (reference sequence). CDR3 size: 13 residues. CDR3 protein: CASSLRADTEAFF. Written as DNA, the CDR3 is TGTGCCAGCAGCTTACGGGCCGACACTGAAGCTTTCTTT.

This sequence joins TRBV20-1 and TRBJ2-7, with a possible D match to TRBD1 (7 bases). The closer fit of TRBJ2-5 to the DNA end suggests the J call may be wrong. This CDR3 region has 16 residues. Germline CDR1 DFQATT, CDR2 SNEGSKA (reference sequence). In nucleotides, the CDR3 is TGCAGTGCTAGTAATCGGGGCCAGGGGGGAGTGGAGACCCAGTACTTC. This codes for CSASNRGQGGVETQYF.

A few counts support this clonotype. This chain connects TRBV19 to TRBJ2-5; 8 bases agree with TRBD1. This CDR3 contains 12 residues. Germline CDR1 is LNHDA and CDR2 is SQIVND (reference sequence). J was trimmed by 2 bases and V by 10 bases; bases with no gene match: 3. As DNA, the CDR3 is TGTGCCACGGGGGACAGGCAAGAGACCCAGTACTTC. Protein sequence: CATGDRQETQYF.

The chain carries TRBV4-3 and TRBJ2-3; D possibly corresponds to TRBD1 (5 bases). Germline V lookup: CDR1 LGHNA, CDR2 YSLEER. Trimming cost V 1 base and J 4 bases, with 9 bases left between them. CDR3 size: 14 residues. CDR3 region: CASSQAGWADTQYF. Here the CDR3 DNA reads TGCGCCAGCAGCCAAGCAGGGTGGGCAGATACGCAGTATTTT.

V is TRBV5-1 and J is TRBJ2-5; 12 bases line up with TRBD1. The J call could be wrong; TRBJ2-1 is a better fit for the DNA end. Germline V gene sequence: CDR1 SGHRS, CDR2 YFSETQ. The CDR3 totals 14 residues. CDR3 DNA sequence: TGCGCCAGCAGCGAGGGACAGGGGGCGGATGAGCAGTTCTTC. It codes for CASSEGQGADEQFF.

J is TRBJ1-6 and V is TRBV4-1; 7 nucleotides agree with TRBD1. The CDR3 is 13 residues long. Germline V gene lookup returns CDR1 MGHRA and CDR2 YSYEKL. The V and J ends lost 8 bases and 8 bases, in that order; junction bases with no gene match: 6. The CDR3 DNA is TGCGCCAGCGGTGACAGGGCGGATTCACCCCTCCACTTT. Protein sequence: CASGDRADSPLHF.

This clonotype was found a few times. The genes are TRBV7-9 and TRBJ1-5; no clear D gene. Trimming cost V 1 base and J 2 bases, with 12 bases left between them. Germline assignment: CDR1 SEHNR and CDR2 FQNEAQ (reference sequence). The CDR3 extends over 16 amino acids. CDR3 loop: CASSLGPELGNQPQHF. The CDR3 region has the DNA TGTGCCAGCAGCTTAGGTCCGGAGTTGGGCAATCAGCCCCAGCATTTT. The entire variable domain, with the rest obtained from reference TRBV7-9 and TRBJ1-5, is as follows: DTGVSQNPRHKITKRGQNVTFRCDPISEHNRLYWYRQTLGQGPEFLTYFQNEAQLEKSRLLSDRFSAERPKGSFSTLEIQRTEQGDSAMYLCASSLGPELGNQPQHFGDGTRLSIL.

This clonotype was found a few times. The V call is TRBV9, the J call TRBJ2-2, with D perhaps TRBD1 (5 bases). The V gene lost 5 bases and the J gene lost 2 bases, with 13 bases spanning the gap. CDR3 length: 15 amino acids. Germline assignment: CDR1 SGDLS and CDR2 YYNGEE. The CDR3 loop reads CASREGVDNTGELFF. The CDR3 DNA sequence: TGTGCCAGCAGGGAAGGGGTGGATAACACCGGGGAGCTGTTTTTT.

This clonotype has more than one count but fewer than ten. This sequence joins TRBV20-1 and TRBJ1-2; possible D gene TRBD1, 6 bases. The CDR3 runs to 15 residues. Per germline, CDR1 DFQATT and CDR2 SNEGSKA (reference sequence). Trimming removed 2 bases from V and 4 bases from J, with 17 bases in between. The CDR3 protein is CSARPTGTPSYGYTF. In nucleotides, the CDR3 is TGCAGTGCTAGACCCACAGGGACTCCTAGCTATGGCTACACCTTC.

The V call is TRBV30, the J call TRBJ2-1, with no clear D. V was pared by 2 bases and J by 0 bases, with 11 bases between. Germline lookup yields CDR1 GTSNPN and CDR2 SVGIG (reference sequence). CDR3 length: 15 residues. The CDR3 loop is CAWSLEASSYNEQFF. The CDR3 DNA is TGTGCCTGGAGTTTAGAGGCAAGCTCCTACAATGAGCAGTTCTTC.

Note on this clonotype: A read error may account for a junction end that differs from germline. The chain is built from TRBV27 and TRBJ1-5; the D is unclear. The CDR3 sequence is 14 residues long. Germline values: CDR1 MNHEY, CDR2 SMNVEV (reference sequence). This CDR3 reads CASGRHYSSQPQHF. The CDR3, as DNA: TGTGCCAGTGGTAGGCACTATAGCAGTCAGCCCCAGCATTTT.

This clonotype was found a few times. This sequence joins TRBV3-1 and TRBJ2-3, with D possibly matching TRBD2 (5 bases). The V end lost 5 bases, the J end lost 4 bases, and 16 bases lay between the germline ends. This CDR3 contains 15 residues. Germline CDR1 and CDR2: LGHDT and YNNKEL (reference sequence). The CDR3 bases are TGTGCCAGCAGCACCTTAGGGCCCGGGGCAGATACGCAGTATTTT. This translates into CASSTLGPGADTQYF.

This clonotype was found many times. This rearrangement joins TRBV7-9 to TRBJ2-6; no clear D gene. This CDR3 contains 14 residues. The V and J ends lost 5 bases and 4 bases respectively, with 9 bases between them. Germline loops: CDR1 SEHNR, CDR2 FQNEAQ (reference sequence). CDR3 sequence: CASSPLRGANVLTF. The DNA of the CDR3 is TGTGCCAGCAGCCCCCTTCGCGGGGCCAACGTCCTGACTTTC.

The chain recombines TRBV18 with TRBJ2-4, with 9 bases lining up with TRBD2. The CDR3 sequence is 15 residues long. Germline CDR1 reads KGHSH; CDR2 reads LQKENI. The ends lost 3 bases at V and 8 bases at J; junction bases unmatched: 8. CDR3 nucleotides: TGTGCCAGCTCACCCCGGACTAGCGAGGGGGACATTCAGTACTTC. Its protein product is CASSPRTSEGDIQYF. The whole variable domain, filled in from reference TRBV18 and TRBJ2-4, reads NAGVMQNPRHLVRRRGQEARLRCSPMKGHSHVYWYRQLPEEGLKFMVYLQKENIIDESGMPKERFSAEFPKEGPSILRIQQVVRGDSAAYFCASSPRTSEGDIQYFGAGTRLSVL.

This clonotype came up a few times. The gene calls are TRBV6-5 and TRBJ2-7, with no clear D. Per germline, CDR1 MNHEY and CDR2 SVGAGI. Trimming stripped 2 bases from V and 1 base from J, with 12 bases between. The length of the CDR3 is 15 residues. In nucleotides, the CDR3 is TGTGCCAGCAGTTACGGCGCGAGTTTTTCCTACGAGCAGTACTTC. This sequence encodes CASSYGASFSYEQYF.

A few counts support this clonotype. The chain employs TRBV18 and TRBJ2-3, with D unclear. CDR3 length: 11 residues. Between the trimmed V and J ends, which lost 1 base and 5 bases, there was a span of 1 base. Germline values: CDR1 KGHSH, CDR2 LQKENI. CDR3 sequence reads: CASSPQDTQYF. CDR3 nucleotide sequence: TGTGCCAGCTCACCACAAGATACGCAGTATTTT.

The chain is built from TRBV7-9 and TRBJ2-7; no reliable D call. V lost 4 bases, J lost 0 bases, and 19 bases lay in between. This CDR3 region has 17 residues. Germline loops: CDR1 SEHNR, CDR2 FQNEAQ (reference sequence). Here the CDR3 DNA reads TGTGCCAGCAGCTCAAATACCATGGGTTCCAGCTCCTACGAGCAGTACTTC. It codes for CASSSNTMGSSSYEQYF.

This clonotype occurred a few times. CDR3 nucleotide sequence: TGTGCCAGCAGCTTAGAGCGGAGGGTTAGGAATAATTCACCCCTCCACTTT. Translated, it gives CASSLERRVRNNSPLHF. The rearrangement joins TRBV7-2 to TRBJ1-6; D call uncertain. The CDR3 is 17 amino acids. The ends were cut back, 1 base at V and 5 bases at J, with 15 bases in the middle. Germline loops: CDR1 SGHTA, CDR2 FQGNSA.

The chain recombines TRBV11-2 with TRBJ2-3; a weak D match, TRBD1 (6 bases). CDR3 length: 17 residues. Trimming shortened V by 0 bases and J by 0 bases, and 13 bases separated the two germline ends. CDR1 is SGHAT and CDR2 is FQNNGV in the germline V gene. CDR3 protein: CASSLDGQGYSTDTQYF. DNA of the CDR3: TGTGCCAGCAGCTTAGATGGGCAGGGGTATAGCACAGATACGCAGTATTTT.

The chain uses TRBV2 and TRBJ1-2, with TRBD1 matching 7 bases. V gave up 6 bases and J gave up 3 bases; unmatched junction bases: 4. Germline V gene data show CDR1 as SNHLY and CDR2 as FYNNEI. The CDR3 consists of 13 residues. CDR3 in DNA: TGTGCCAGCAGGATAGACAGGGACTATGGCTACACCTTC. It codes for CASRIDRDYGYTF.

The DNA of the CDR3 is TGCGCCAGCAGCCAAGGGGTGGCAGGGTATGAAAAACTGTTTTTT. Its translation is CASSQGVAGYEKLFF. This rearrangement joins TRBV4-1 to TRBJ1-4, with a tentative D call TRBD1 (5 bases). CDR1 MGHRA and CDR2 YSYEKL come from the germline V gene. This CDR3 has 15 amino acids. Between the trimmed V and J ends, which lost 1 base and 6 bases, there was a span of 12 bases.

Worth noting for this clonotype: Relative to the germline gene, one junction end is altered; a read error may explain this. This rearrangement joins TRBV10-3 to TRBJ2-1; D is tentatively TRBD1 or TRBD2 (5 bases each). Germline V gene lookup returns CDR1 ENHRY and CDR2 SYGVKD. This CDR3 is built from 14 residues. The CDR3 loop reads CAISDGAAYNGQFF. The CDR3 region has the DNA TGTGCCATCAGTGACGGGGCGGCCTACAATGGGCAGTTCTTC.

V gene TRBV2 combines with J gene TRBJ2-2; D is possibly TRBD1 (6 bases). Trimming cost V 4 bases and J 2 bases, with 11 bases left between them. The CDR3 contains 15 residues. Per germline, CDR1 SNHLY and CDR2 FYNNEI. The chain's CDR3 is CASSVAGANTGELFF. As DNA, the CDR3 is TGTGCCAGCAGTGTAGCAGGGGCAAACACCGGGGAGCTGTTTTTT.

This clonotype turned up a few times. This chain uses TRBV7-2 with TRBJ2-5; 11 bases line up with TRBD2. The V segment lost 5 bases and the J segment 5 bases; nucleotides outside the gene matches: 10. Germline V gene data show CDR1 as SGHTA and CDR2 as FQGNSA. The CDR3 contains 16 residues. The CDR3 coding sequence is TGTGCCAGCAGCAAAGGGGTAGCGGGGGGGCTGGAGACCCAGTACTTC. This sequence encodes CASSKGVAGGLETQYF. Drawing the rest from reference TRBV7-2 and TRBJ2-5, the complete variable domain is GAGVSQSPSNKVTEKGKDVELRCDPISGHTALYWYRQSLGQGLEFLIYFQGNSAPDKSGLPSDRFSAERTGGSVSTLTIQRTQQEDSAVYLCASSKGVAGGLETQYFGPGTRLLVL.